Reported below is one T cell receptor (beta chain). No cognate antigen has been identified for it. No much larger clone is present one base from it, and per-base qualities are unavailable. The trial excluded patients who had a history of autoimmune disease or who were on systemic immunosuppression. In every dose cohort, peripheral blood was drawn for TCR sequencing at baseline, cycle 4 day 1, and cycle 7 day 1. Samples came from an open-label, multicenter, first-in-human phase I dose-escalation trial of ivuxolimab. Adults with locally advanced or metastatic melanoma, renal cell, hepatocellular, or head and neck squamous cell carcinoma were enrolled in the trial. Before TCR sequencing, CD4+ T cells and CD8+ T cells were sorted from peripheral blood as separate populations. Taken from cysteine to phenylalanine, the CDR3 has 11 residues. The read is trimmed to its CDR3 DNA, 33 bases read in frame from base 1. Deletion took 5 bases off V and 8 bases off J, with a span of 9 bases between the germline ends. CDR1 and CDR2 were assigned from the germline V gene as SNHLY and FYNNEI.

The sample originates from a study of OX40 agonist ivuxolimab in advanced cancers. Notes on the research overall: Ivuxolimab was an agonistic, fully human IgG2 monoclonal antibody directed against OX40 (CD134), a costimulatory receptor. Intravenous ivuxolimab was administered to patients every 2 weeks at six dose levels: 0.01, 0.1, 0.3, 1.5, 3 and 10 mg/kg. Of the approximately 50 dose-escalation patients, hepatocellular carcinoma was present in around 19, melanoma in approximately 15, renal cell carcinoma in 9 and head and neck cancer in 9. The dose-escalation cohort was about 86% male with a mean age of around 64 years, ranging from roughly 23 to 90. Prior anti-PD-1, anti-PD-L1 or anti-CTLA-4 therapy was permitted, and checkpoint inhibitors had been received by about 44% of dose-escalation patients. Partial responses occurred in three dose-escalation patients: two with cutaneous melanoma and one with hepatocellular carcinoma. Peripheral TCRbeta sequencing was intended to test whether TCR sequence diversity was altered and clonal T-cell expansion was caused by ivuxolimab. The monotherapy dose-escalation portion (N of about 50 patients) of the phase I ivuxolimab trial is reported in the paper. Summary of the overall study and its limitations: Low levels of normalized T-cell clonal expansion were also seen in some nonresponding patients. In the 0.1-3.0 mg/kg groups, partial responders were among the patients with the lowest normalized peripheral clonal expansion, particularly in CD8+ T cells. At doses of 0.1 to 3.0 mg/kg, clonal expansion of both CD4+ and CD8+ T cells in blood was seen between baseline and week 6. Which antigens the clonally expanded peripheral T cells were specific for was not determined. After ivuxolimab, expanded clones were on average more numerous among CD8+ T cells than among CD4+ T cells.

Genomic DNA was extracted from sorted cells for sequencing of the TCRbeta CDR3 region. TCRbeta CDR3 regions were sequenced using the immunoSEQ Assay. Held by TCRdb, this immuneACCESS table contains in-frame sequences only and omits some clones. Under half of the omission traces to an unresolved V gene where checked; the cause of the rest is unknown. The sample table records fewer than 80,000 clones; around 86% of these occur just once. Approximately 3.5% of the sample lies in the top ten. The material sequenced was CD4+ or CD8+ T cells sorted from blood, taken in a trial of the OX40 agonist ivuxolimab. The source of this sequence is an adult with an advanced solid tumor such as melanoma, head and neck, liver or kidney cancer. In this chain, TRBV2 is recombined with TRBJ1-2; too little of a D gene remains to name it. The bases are TGTGCCAGCAGTACGCAGCTAGGCTACACCTTC. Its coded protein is CASSTQLGYTF.